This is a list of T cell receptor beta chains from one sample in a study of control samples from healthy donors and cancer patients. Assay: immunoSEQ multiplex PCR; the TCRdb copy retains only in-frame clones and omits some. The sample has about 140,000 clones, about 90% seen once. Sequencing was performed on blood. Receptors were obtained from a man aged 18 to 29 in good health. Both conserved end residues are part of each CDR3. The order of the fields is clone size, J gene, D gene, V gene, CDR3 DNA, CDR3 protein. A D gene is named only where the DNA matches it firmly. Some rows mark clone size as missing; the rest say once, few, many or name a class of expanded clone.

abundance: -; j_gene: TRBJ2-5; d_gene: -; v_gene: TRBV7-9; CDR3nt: TGTGCCAGCAGCTTAAGCAGTTGGAAAGAGACCCAGTACTTC; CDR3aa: CASSLSSWKETQYF
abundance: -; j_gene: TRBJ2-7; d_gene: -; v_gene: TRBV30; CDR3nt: TGTGCCTGGAGTGTACCCTCAGACCTATACGAGCAGTACTTC; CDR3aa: CAWSVPSDLYEQYF
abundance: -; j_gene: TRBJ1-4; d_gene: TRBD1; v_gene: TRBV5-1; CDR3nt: TGCGCCAGCAGCCCCGTCGGACAGGGGAATGAAAAACTGTTTTTT; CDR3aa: CASSPVGQGNEKLFF
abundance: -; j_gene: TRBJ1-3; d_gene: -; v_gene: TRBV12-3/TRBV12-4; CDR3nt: TGTGCCAGCAGTCCTCAAGCGAACACCATATATTTT; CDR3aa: CASSPQANTIYF
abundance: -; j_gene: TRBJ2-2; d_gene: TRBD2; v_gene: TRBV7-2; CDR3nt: TGTGCCAGCAGCGTCCAGACTAGCGGGGGGGCGCGTGCCACCGGGGAGCTGTTTTTT; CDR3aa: CASSVQTSGGARATGELFF
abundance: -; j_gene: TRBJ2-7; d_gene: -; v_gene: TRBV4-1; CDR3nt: TGCGCCAGCAGCCAAGGGAAGGCCGCTTCCTACGAGCAGTACTTC; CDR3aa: CASSQGKAASYEQYF
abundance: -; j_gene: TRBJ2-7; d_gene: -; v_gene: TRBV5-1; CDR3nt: TGCGCCAGCAGGGGTCTGGCTAGCTCCTACGAGCAGTACTTC; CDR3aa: CASRGLASSYEQYF
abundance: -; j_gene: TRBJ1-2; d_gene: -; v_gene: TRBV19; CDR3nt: TGTGCCAGTAGAAAAGGGAACTATGGCTACACCTTC; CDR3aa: CASRKGNYGYTF
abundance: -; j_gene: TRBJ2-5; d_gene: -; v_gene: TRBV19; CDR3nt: TGTGCCAGTAGTATCTCCCTAGCCCTCCAAGAGACCCAGTACTTC; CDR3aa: CASSISLALQETQYF
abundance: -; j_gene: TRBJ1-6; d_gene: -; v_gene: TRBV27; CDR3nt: TGTGCCAGCAGTTTTTCAGGCGCCGCTTCTAGCTCCTATAATTCACCCCTCCACTTT; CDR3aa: CASSFSGAASSSYNSPLHF
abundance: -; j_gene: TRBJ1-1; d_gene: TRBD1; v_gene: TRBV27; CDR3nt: TGTGCCAGCAGTAAAAGGACAGGGGGCCGGGTTGGAGGGGAAACGAACACTGAAGCTTTCTTT; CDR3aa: CASSKRTGGRVGGETNTEAFF
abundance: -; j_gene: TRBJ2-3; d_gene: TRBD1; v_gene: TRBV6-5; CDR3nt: TGTGCCAGCAGCTTTACAGGGGGAGGCACAGATACGCAGTATTTT; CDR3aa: CASSFTGGGTDTQYF
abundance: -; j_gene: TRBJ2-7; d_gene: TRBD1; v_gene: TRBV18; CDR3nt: TGTGCCAGCTCACCAATGCGACAGGGTTACTACGAGCAGTACTTC; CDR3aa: CASSPMRQGYYEQYF
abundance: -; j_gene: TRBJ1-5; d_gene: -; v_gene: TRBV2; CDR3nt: TGTGCCAGCAGTGAAGCGCTCGGGACACCTAGCAATCAGCCCCAGCATTTT; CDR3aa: CASSEALGTPSNQPQHF
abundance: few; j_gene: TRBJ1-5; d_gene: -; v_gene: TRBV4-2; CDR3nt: TGTGCCAGCAGCCAAGAAGGGGCAGGGCCTCAGCCCCAGCATTTT; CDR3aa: CASSQEGAGPQPQHF
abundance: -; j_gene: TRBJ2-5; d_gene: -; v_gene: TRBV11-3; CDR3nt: TGTGCCAGCAGCTTACGGGAGACCCAGTACTTC; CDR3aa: CASSLRETQYF
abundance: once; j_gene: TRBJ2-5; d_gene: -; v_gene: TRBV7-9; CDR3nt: TGTGCCAGCAGCCAAAGCTACCAAGAGACCCAGTACTTC; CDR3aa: CASSQSYQETQYF
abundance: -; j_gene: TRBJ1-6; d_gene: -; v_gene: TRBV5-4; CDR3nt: TGTGCCAGCAGCACATCGGGAGGGGGTTCCTATAATTCACCCCTCCACTTT; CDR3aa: CASSTSGGGSYNSPLHF
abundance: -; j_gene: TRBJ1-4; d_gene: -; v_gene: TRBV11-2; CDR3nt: TGTGCCAGCAGCTTAGTGGGCAGTCGGAGTGAAAAACTGTTTTTT; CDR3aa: CASSLVGSRSEKLFF
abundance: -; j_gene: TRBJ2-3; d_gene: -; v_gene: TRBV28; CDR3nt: TGTGCCAGCAGTTTTGGGGGAAGCACAGATACGCAGTATTTT; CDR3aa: CASSFGGSTDTQYF
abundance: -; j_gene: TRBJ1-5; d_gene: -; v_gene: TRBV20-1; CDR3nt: TGCAGTGCTAGTCAAGGGGATCAGCCCCAGCATTTT; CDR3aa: CSASQGDQPQHF
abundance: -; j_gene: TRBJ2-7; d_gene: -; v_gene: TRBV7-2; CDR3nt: TGTGCCAGCAGCCCCAATTTCTCCTACGAGCAGTACTTC; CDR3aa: CASSPNFSYEQYF
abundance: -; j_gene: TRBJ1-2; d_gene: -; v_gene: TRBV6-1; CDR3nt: TGTGCCAGCAGTGATACAGGGAACTATGGCTACACCTTC; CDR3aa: CASSDTGNYGYTF
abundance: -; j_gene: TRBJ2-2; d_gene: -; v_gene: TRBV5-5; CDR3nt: TGTGCCAGCAGCTTCTCGTTAGGGGGAGTGAACACCGGGGAGCTGTTTTTT; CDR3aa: CASSFSLGGVNTGELFF
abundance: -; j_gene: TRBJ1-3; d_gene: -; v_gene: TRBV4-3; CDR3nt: TGCGCCAGCAGCCAAGTGTCGTGGTCTGGAAACACCATATATTTT; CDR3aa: CASSQVSWSGNTIYF
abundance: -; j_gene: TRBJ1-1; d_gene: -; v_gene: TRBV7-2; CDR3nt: TGTGCCAGCAGCTTAGCTCTGTTGTCCCCTGAATGGAACACTGAAGCTTTCTTT; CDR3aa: CASSLALLSPEWNTEAFF
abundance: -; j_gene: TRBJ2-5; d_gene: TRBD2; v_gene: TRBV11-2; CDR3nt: TGTGCCAGCAGCTGGGGGGGAGGGGCGGAGACCCAGTACTTC; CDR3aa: CASSWGGGAETQYF
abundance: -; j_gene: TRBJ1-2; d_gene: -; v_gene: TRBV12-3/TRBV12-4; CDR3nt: TGTGCCAGCAGCCTTGGGAACTATGGCTACACCTTC; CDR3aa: CASSLGNYGYTF
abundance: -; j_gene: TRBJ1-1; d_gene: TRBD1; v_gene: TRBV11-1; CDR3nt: TGTGCCAGCAGCCCGACGTGGGACAGGGATACTGAAGCTTTCTTT; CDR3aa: CASSPTWDRDTEAFF
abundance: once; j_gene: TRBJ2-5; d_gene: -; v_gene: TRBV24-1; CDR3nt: TGTGCCACCAGTGAGGTCGGGGAAGAGACCCAGTACTTC; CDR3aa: CATSEVGEETQYF
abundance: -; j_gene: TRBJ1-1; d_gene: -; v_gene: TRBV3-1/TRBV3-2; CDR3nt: TGTGCCAGCAGCCTCAAACGAGGGGGGAACACTGAAGCTTTCTTT; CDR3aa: CASSLKRGGNTEAFF
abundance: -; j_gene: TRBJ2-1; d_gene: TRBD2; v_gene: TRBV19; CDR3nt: TGTGCCAGTGCCGGGAGCGGGGGGGCCCCCTACAATGAGCAGTTCTTC; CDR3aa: CASAGSGGAPYNEQFF
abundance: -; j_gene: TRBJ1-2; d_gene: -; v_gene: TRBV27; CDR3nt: TGTGCCAGCAGTTTCGACAGACATGGGGGCTACACCTTC; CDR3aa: CASSFDRHGGYTF
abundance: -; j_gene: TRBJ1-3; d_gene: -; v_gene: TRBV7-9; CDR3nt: TGTGCCAGCAGCCCCCGCGTCGACTCTGGAAACACCATATATTTT; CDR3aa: CASSPRVDSGNTIYF
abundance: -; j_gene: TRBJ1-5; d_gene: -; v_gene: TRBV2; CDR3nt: TGTGCCAGCAGTGCTCCCAAAGGGAGCAATCAGCCCCAGCATTTT; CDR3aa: CASSAPKGSNQPQHF
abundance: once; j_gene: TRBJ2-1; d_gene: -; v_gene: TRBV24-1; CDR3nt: TGTGCCACCAGTGATCCCTGGGGGCCCTACAATGAGCAGTTCTTC; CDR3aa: CATSDPWGPYNEQFF
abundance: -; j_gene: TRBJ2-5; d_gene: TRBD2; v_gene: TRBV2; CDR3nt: TGTGCCAGCAGTGTGGGTGGGGCTAGCGGCCGATTTGAGACCCAGTACTTC; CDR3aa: CASSVGGASGRFETQYF
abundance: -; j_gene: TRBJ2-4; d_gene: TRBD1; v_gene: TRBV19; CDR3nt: TGTGCCAGTAGTGGACCGGGACAGGGGGTGACCAAAAACATTCAGTACTTC; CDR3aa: CASSGPGQGVTKNIQYF
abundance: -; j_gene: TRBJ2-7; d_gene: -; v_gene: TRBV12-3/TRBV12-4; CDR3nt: TGTGCCAGCAGTTTTAACTACGAGCAGTACTTC; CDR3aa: CASSFNYEQYF
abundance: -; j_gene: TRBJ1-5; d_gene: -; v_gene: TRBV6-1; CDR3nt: TGTGCCAGCAGTGAAGTGGCCAGTAGCAATCAGCCCCAGCATTTT; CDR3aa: CASSEVASSNQPQHF
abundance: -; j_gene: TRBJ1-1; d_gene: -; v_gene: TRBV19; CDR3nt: TGTGCCAGTAGGGGTCGGGCGAACACTGAAGCTTTCTTT; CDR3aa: CASRGRANTEAFF
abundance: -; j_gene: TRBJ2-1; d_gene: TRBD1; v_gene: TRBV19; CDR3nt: TGTGCCAGTAGTATAGGAGGGGGCACCTACAATGAGCAGTTCTTC; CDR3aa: CASSIGGGTYNEQFF
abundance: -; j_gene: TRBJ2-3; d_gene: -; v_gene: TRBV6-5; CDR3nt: TGTGCCAGCAGATGGACTAGCACAGATACGCAGTATTTT; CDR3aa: CASRWTSTDTQYF
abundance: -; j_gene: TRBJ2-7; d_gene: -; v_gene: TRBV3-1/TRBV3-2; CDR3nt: TGTGCCAGCAGCCGAAACGGGAACTACGAGCAGTACTTC; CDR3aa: CASSRNGNYEQYF
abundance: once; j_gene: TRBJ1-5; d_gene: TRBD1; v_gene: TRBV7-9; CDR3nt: TGTGCCAGCAGCGACAACAGGGGGGCGGGCAATCAGCCCCAGCATTTT; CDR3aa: CASSDNRGAGNQPQHF
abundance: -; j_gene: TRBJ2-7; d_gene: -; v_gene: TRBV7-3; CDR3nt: TGTGCCAGCAGTCCCGCCTTCGGGGAGCAGTACTTC; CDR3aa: CASSPAFGEQYF